The 2 T cell receptor beta chains listed next were all sequenced from one sample in a study of T cell responses to AZD1222 COVID-19 vaccine. Sequencing was performed with immunoSEQ multiplex PCR; in TCRdb, only in-frame clones are kept and a portion is missing. The data contain about 130,000 clones, 65% to 90% of them singletons. Sequencing used peripheral blood, obtained 28 days after the second dose of the MenACWY control vaccine. These receptors all come from an adult who received the MenACWY meningococcal vaccine as a control.

This clone was recorded only once. V gene TRBV5-6 combines with J gene TRBJ1-1, with no clear D. Looked up from germline, CDR1 is SGHDT and CDR2 is YYEEEE. The CDR3 totals 13 residues. Trimming shortened V by 6 bases and J by 4 bases, and 13 bases separated the two germline ends. The DNA for the CDR3 is TGTGCCAGCACCCGAGAGTTCGGCACTGAAGCTTTCTTT. As protein: CASTREFGTEAFF.

This clone was seen a single time. V usage is TRBV5-1 and J usage is TRBJ2-3; D assignment may be TRBD1 or TRBD2 (5 bases each). The germline CDR1 and CDR2 sequences are SGHRS and YFSETQ. Trimming took 0 bases from V and 1 from J, leaving 9 bases between them. This CDR3 region has 15 residues. CDR3 DNA sequence: TGCGCCAGCAGCTTGGTTGGGACCGGCACAGATACGCAGTATTTT. As protein: CASSLVGTGTDTQYF.